A selection of T cell receptor beta chains follows, all from one sample in a study of cytomegalovirus exposure and HLA in healthy donors. Libraries were prepared by immunoSEQ multiplex PCR; TCRdb keeps only in-frame clonotypes and omits some of them. This sample has fewer than 120,000 clones, with over 65% found just once. Sequenced sample: PBMCs. These receptors came from a young woman in good health and CMV-seronegative. Both conserved end residues are part of each CDR3. The D gene is left open where the match is weak. Clone size is given for some rows only: seen once, a few or many times, or a class if the clone is expanded.

j_call clone_size d_call v_call cdr3_nt cdr3_aa
TRBJ2-1 NA TRBD2 TRBV28 TGTGCCAGCAGTTCCCCGACTAGCGGGAAAGTCAATGAGCAGTTCTTC CASSSPTSGKVNEQFF
TRBJ2-7 NA TRBD1 TRBV6-5 TGTGCCAGCAGTTTAGGGGGCGCCATAGGGGAGCAGTACTTC CASSLGGAIGEQYF
TRBJ2-2 NA NA TRBV7-3 TGTGCCAGCAGCTTAAGAGACGGGGAGCTGTTTTTT CASSLRDGELFF
TRBJ1-2 NA NA TRBV27 TGTGCCAGCAGGGCTAGAAGAAACGAGGGCTACACCTTC CASRARRNEGYTF
TRBJ2-3 few NA TRBV14 TGTGCCAGCAGCCAGCAGGGAAATACGCAGTATTTT CASSQQGNTQYF
TRBJ1-2 NA NA TRBV29-1 TGCAGCGTTAGACGGGACTCCGCTTATGGCTACACCTTC CSVRRDSAYGYTF
TRBJ1-1 NA TRBD1 TRBV6-4 TGTGCCAGCAGAGCGACAGGGGAGAACACTGAAGCTTTCTTT CASRATGENTEAFF
TRBJ2-2 NA TRBD2 TRBV4-2 TGTGCCAGCAGCCAAGAACCGGGGGGGGAGGACACCGGGGAGCTGTTTTTT CASSQEPGGEDTGELFF
TRBJ1-1 NA NA TRBV7-3 TGTGCCAGCAGCTTAACGGCAAACACTGAAGCTTTCTTT CASSLTANTEAFF
TRBJ2-1 NA TRBD2 TRBV5-4 TGTGCCAGCAGCTTGGCCTCTAGCGGGAGGGCCGATGAGCAGTTCTTC CASSLASSGRADEQFF
TRBJ1-4 NA TRBD1 TRBV18 TGTGCCAGCTCCGAAACAGGGGGCTCTGTTTCCCTGTTTTTT CASSETGGSVSLFF
TRBJ1-1 NA NA TRBV5-1 TGCGCCAGCAGTTTAGGAGACACTGAAGCTTTCTTT CASSLGDTEAFF
TRBJ2-1 NA NA TRBV27 TGTGCCAGCAGTTTACAGCGCTCCTACAATGAGCAGTTCTTC CASSLQRSYNEQFF
TRBJ1-2 few NA TRBV19 TGTGCCAGTAGGGAGACTGGAGGCTATGGCTACACCTTC CASRETGGYGYTF
TRBJ2-1 NA NA TRBV6-5 TGTGCCAGCAGTTTACGGACTCCCAGCCACAATGAGCAGTTCTTC CASSLRTPSHNEQFF
TRBJ2-5 NA TRBD2 TRBV9 TGTGCCAGCAGCACCTCCGGGACTAGCGGGGGACAAGAGACCCAGTACTTC CASSTSGTSGGQETQYF
TRBJ1-5 NA NA TRBV9 TGTGCCAGCAGCGTACCAGGTAATCAGCCCCAGCATTTT CASSVPGNQPQHF
TRBJ1-5 NA TRBD1 TRBV6-1 TGTGCCAGCAGTGGGGGACAGGGAAACAATCAGCCCCAGCATTTT CASSGGQGNNQPQHF
TRBJ2-4 NA NA TRBV27 TGTGCCAGCAGTTTGTCGGGAGACGGGGACATTCAGTACTTC CASSLSGDGDIQYF
TRBJ2-1 NA TRBD2 TRBV25-1 TGTGCCAGCAGTGAATTAGGGCTAGCGGGAGGGGCCCAGTTCTTC CASSELGLAGGAQFF
TRBJ2-7 NA TRBD2 TRBV14 TGTGCCAGCAGCCAAGTCGGGACTAGCGGGATGGTCGAGCAGTACTTC CASSQVGTSGMVEQYF
TRBJ2-7 NA NA TRBV6-1 TGTGCCAGCAGTGGAGAGGGTTTCTCGTACGAGCAGTACTTC CASSGEGFSYEQYF
TRBJ2-7 once NA TRBV28 TGTGCCAGCATCACCCCGCGACTTTTGCCGACCGAGCAGTACTTC CASITPRLLPTEQYF
TRBJ2-3 NA TRBD1 TRBV7-3 TGTGCCAGCAGCCTATCGACAGGGGGGCTCACAGATACGCAGTATTTT CASSLSTGGLTDTQYF
TRBJ1-2 NA NA TRBV2 TGTGCCAGCGCAGACTTGACGGACTACTCCGGCTACACCTTC CASADLTDYSGYTF
TRBJ1-4 NA NA TRBV5-8 TGTGCCAGCAGCCCCCCTGGCGGCCCACTCAATGAAAAACTGTTTTTT CASSPPGGPLNEKLFF
TRBJ2-2 NA NA TRBV30 TGTGCGGAGGACCTGAACACCGGGGAGCTGTTTTTT CAEDLNTGELFF
TRBJ1-3 NA NA TRBV5-4 TGTGCCAGCAGCTCCACAGGGTACTCTGGAAACACCATATATTTT CASSSTGYSGNTIYF
TRBJ2-1 few NA TRBV15 TGTGCCACCAGCAGCGTAGGAGGTTTCTCCTACAATGAGCAGTTCTTC CATSSVGGFSYNEQFF
TRBJ2-7 once NA TRBV20-1 TGCAGTGCTAGAGATCGAGTCGAGCAGTACTTC CSARDRVEQYF
TRBJ2-7 NA NA TRBV25-1 TGTGCCAGCAGTGAATTCGGACTAGGGGGCGAGCAGTACTTC CASSEFGLGGEQYF
TRBJ2-2 NA TRBD2 TRBV11-2 TGTGCCAGCAGCTTAGGGGTCGGAGGCGGGAGGGGAACCGGGGAGCTGTTTTTT CASSLGVGGGRGTGELFF
TRBJ1-2 NA NA TRBV5-4 TGTGCCAGCAGCCACCCACAGACACTCTATGGCTACACCTTC CASSHPQTLYGYTF
TRBJ1-1 NA NA TRBV18 TGTGCCAGCTCACCCTGGGACTCAAACACTGAAGCTTTCTTT CASSPWDSNTEAFF
TRBJ2-3 NA TRBD2 TRBV7-9 TGTGCCAGCAGTTTCAGCGGGAGGACAGATACGCAGTATTTT CASSFSGRTDTQYF
TRBJ2-7 few NA TRBV30 TGTGCCTGGAGGTTGTTCTCGCTTAGATGGGAGCAGTACTTC CAWRLFSLRWEQYF
TRBJ2-2 once TRBD1 TRBV4-2 TGTGCCAGCAGCCAAGAAGGGACAGTCAACACCGGGGAGCTGTTTTTT CASSQEGTVNTGELFF
TRBJ2-7 NA TRBD2 TRBV6-1 TGTGCCAGCACGGCTAGCGGGGGATACTACGAGCAGTACTTC CASTASGGYYEQYF
TRBJ1-5 NA TRBD1 TRBV18 TGTGCCAGCCAAAGGGACAGGCAAGTTAATCAGCCCCAGCATTTT CASQRDRQVNQPQHF
TRBJ2-5 NA NA TRBV4-1 TGCGCCAGCAGCCAAGGTGGAGTGACCCAGTACTTC CASSQGGVTQYF
TRBJ1-5 NA NA TRBV18 TGTGCCAGCTCACCTAGGGGGAATAGCAATCAGCCCCAGCATTTT CASSPRGNSNQPQHF
TRBJ1-6 NA NA TRBV30 TGTGCCTGGAGTCGCGGCCAGGGAAACTCACCCCTCCACTTT CAWSRGQGNSPLHF
TRBJ2-5 NA TRBD2 TRBV5-1 TGCGCCAGCAGCTTGGACGTCGGACTAGTCTCTGAGACCCAGTACTTC CASSLDVGLVSETQYF
TRBJ1-6 NA NA TRBV12-5 TGTGCTAGTGGCTCGGGAGACAGCAATTCACCCCTCCACTTT CASGSGDSNSPLHF
TRBJ2-5 once TRBD2 TRBV10-1 TGCGCCAGCAGTGATACGGCTAGCGGGGGGGCGGATGAGACCCAGTACTTC CASSDTASGGADETQYF
TRBJ2-7 NA NA TRBV25-1 TGTGCCAGCATGGGCGAGACCTACGAGCAGTACTTC CASMGETYEQYF
TRBJ1-2 NA NA TRBV9 TGTGCCAGCAGCGTATTGTCGGGCTATGGCTACACCTTC CASSVLSGYGYTF
TRBJ2-2 NA TRBD1 TRBV10-3 TGTGCCATCAGTGATACAGGGGCGAACACCGGGGAGCTGTTTTTT CAISDTGANTGELFF
TRBJ2-7 few TRBD1 TRBV5-1 TGCGCCAGCAGCTCAGACAGGGATTATGGCGAGCAGTACTTC CASSSDRDYGEQYF
TRBJ2-3 NA TRBD2 TRBV4-3 TGCGCCAGCAGTCACAATCTAGGAAGCGGGGGGCCCACAGATACGCAGTATTTT CASSHNLGSGGPTDTQYF
TRBJ1-5 NA NA TRBV30 TGTGCCTGGTCGACGGGGGGAGCTCAGCCCCAGCATTTT CAWSTGGAQPQHF
TRBJ1-5 NA TRBD1 TRBV30 TGTGCCTGTTGGGACAGGTATAGCAATCAGCCCCAGCATTTT CACWDRYSNQPQHF
TRBJ1-1 NA NA TRBV7-3 TGTGCCAGCAGCTTAAATCGGGGGAAAAACACTGAAGCTTTCTTT CASSLNRGKNTEAFF
TRBJ2-7 NA NA TRBV10-3 TGTGCCATCAGTCCAACAGCATCCGAGCAGTACTTC CAISPTASEQYF
TRBJ2-1 NA TRBD2 TRBV29-1 TGCAGCGTTGAAACAGCGGGAAGCTACAATGAGCAGTTCTTC CSVETAGSYNEQFF
TRBJ2-1 NA TRBD2 TRBV29-1 TGCAGCGTTGTTGGCTTTCGGAGCGGGGTTCTCTACTACAATGAGCAGTTCTTC CSVVGFRSGVLYYNEQFF
TRBJ1-1 NA NA TRBV15 TGTGCCACCAGCAGAGAGGGAGTCTCTGAAGCTTTCTTT CATSREGVSEAFF
TRBJ1-6 NA NA TRBV18 TGTGCCAGCTCACCGTGGACTGAAAATTCACCCCTCCACTTT CASSPWTENSPLHF
TRBJ2-7 NA TRBD2 TRBV6-5 TGTGCCAGCAGAAGGGGCGGGAGGTCCTACGAGCAGTACTTC CASRRGGRSYEQYF
TRBJ2-7 NA TRBD1 TRBV4-2 TGTGCCAGCAGCCAAGATCCGGGACAGGGACCCTACGAGCAGTACTTC CASSQDPGQGPYEQYF